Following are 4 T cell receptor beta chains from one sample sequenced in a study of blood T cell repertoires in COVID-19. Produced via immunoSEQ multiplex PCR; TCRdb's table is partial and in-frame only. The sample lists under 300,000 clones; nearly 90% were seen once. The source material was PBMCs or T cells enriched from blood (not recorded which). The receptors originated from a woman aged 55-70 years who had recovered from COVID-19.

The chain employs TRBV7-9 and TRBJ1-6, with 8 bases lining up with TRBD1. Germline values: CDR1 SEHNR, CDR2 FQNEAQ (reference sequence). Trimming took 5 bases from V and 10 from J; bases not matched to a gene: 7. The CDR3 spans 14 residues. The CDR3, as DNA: TGTGCCAGCAGCAGCGACAGGGGATGGTCACCCCTCCACTTT. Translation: CASSSDRGWSPLHF.

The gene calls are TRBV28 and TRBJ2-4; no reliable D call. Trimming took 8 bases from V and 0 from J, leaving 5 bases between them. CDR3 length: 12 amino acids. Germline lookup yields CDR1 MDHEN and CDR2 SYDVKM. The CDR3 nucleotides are TGTGCCAGCCAGGTAGCCAAAAACATTCAGTACTTC. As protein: CASQVAKNIQYF.

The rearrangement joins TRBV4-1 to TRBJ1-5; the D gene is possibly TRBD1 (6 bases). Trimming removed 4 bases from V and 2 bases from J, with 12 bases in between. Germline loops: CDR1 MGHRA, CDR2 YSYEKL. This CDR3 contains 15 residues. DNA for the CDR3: TGCGCCAGCAGCCCGAGACAGGAAGGCAATCAGCCCCAGCATTTT. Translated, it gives CASSPRQEGNQPQHF.

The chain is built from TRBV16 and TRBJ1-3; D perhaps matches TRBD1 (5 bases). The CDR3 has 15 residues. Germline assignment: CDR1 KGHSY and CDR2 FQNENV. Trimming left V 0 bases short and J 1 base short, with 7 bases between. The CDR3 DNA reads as TGTGCCAGCAGCCAATCGGAGGGGTCTGGAAACACCATATATTTT. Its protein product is CASSQSEGSGNTIYF.